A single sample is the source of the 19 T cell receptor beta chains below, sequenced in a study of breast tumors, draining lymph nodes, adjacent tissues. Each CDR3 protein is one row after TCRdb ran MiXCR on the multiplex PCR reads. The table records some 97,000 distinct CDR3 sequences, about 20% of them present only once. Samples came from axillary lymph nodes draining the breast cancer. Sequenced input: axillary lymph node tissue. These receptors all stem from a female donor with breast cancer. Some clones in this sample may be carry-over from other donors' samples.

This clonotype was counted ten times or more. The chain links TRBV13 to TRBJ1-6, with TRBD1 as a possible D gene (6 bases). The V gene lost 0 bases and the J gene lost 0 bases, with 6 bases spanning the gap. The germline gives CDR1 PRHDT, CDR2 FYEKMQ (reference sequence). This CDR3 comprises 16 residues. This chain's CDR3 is CASSLGDSSYNSPLHF. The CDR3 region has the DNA TGTGCCAGCAGCTTAGGGGACAGCTCCTATAATTCACCCCTCCACTTT.

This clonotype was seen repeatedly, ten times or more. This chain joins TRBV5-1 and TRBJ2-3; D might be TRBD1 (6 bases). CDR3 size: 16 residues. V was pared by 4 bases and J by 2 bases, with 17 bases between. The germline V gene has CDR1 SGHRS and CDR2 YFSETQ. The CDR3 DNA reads TGCGCCAGCAGCCGATCCGGACAGCCCGACACAGATACGCAGTATTTT. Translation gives CASSRSGQPDTDTQYF. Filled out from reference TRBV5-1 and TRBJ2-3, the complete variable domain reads KAGVTQTPRYLIKTRGQQVTLSCSPISGHRSVSWYQQTPGQGLQFLFEYFSETQRNKGNFPGRFSGRQFSNSRSEMNVSTLELGDSALYLCASSRSGQPDTDTQYFGPGTRLTVL.

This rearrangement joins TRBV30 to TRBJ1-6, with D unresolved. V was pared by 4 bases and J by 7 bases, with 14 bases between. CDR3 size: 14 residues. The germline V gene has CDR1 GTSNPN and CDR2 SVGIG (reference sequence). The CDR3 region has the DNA TGTGCCTGGACAAGGAACAGCCAGAATTCACCCCTCCACTTT. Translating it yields CAWTRNSQNSPLHF.

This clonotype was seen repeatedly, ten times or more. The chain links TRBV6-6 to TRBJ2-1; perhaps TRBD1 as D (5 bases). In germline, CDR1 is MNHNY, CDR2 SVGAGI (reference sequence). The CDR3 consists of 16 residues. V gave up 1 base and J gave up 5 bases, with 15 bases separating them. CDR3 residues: CASSYLAWAGNNEQFF. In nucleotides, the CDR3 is TGTGCCAGCAGTTACTTGGCCTGGGCAGGGAACAATGAGCAGTTCTTC.

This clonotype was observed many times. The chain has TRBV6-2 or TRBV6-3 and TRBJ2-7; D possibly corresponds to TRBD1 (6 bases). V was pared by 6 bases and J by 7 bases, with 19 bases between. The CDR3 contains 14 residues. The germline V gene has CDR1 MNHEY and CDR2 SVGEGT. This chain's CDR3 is CASSRRGFRWEQYF. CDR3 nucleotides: TGTGCCAGCAGCCGCAGGGGATTCCGGTGGGAGCAGTACTTC.

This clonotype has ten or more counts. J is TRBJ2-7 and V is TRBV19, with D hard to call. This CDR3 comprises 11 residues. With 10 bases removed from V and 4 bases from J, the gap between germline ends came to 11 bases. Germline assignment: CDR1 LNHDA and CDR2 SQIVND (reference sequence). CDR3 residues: CATSVRYEQYF. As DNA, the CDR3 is TGTGCCACTTCGGTAAGGTACGAGCAGTACTTC.

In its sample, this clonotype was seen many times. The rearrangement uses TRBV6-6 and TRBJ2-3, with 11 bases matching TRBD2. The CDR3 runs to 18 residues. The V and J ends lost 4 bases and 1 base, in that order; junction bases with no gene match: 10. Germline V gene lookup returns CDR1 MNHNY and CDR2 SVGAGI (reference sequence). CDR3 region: CASSFSMTSGTRTDTQYF. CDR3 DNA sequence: TGTGCCAGCAGTTTCTCCATGACTAGCGGGACTCGCACAGATACGCAGTATTTT.

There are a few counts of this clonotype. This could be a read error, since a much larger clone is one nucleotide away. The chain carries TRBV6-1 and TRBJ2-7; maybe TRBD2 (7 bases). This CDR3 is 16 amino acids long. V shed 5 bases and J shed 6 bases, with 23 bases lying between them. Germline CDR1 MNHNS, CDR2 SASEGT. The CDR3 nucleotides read TGTGCCAGCAGTTCCCTAGTAGGGGGGGGGGGGTCCGAGCAGTACTTC. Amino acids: CASSSLVGGGGSEQYF.

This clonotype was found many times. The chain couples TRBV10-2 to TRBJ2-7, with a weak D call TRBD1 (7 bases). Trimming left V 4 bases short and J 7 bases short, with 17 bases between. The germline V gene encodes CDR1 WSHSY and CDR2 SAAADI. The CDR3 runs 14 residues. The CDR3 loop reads CASSGAGGNREQYF. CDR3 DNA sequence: TGCGCCAGCAGTGGGGCAGGGGGGAATCGGGAGCAGTACTTC.

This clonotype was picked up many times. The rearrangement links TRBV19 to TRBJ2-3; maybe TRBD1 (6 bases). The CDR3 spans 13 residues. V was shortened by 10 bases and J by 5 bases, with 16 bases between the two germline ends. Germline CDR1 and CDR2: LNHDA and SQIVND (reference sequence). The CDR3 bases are TGTGCCATCGGCGGCAGGGGCCTAGATACGCAGTATTTT. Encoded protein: CAIGGRGLDTQYF.

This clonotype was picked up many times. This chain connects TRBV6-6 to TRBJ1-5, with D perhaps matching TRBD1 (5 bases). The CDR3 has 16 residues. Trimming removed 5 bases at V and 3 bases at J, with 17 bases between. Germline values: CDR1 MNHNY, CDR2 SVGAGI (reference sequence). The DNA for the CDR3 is TGTGCCAGCAGTAATCCGGGACTCCCTATCAATCAGCCCCAGCATTTT. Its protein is CASSNPGLPINQPQHF.

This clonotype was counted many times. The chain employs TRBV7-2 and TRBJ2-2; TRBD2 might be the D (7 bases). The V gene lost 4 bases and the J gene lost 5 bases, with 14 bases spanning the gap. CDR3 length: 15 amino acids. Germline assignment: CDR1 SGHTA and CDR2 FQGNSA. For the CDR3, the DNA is TGTGCCAGCAGCTCGTTGAGGGGGGGGACCGGGGAGCTGTTTTTT. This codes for CASSSLRGGTGELFF.

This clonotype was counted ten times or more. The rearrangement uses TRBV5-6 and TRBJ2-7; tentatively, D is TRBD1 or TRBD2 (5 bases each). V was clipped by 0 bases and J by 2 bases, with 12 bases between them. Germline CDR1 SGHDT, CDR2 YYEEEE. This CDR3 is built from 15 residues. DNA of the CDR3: TGTGCCAGCAGCTTGGGTGTAGGGACCCCCTACGAGCAGTACTTC. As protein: CASSLGVGTPYEQYF.

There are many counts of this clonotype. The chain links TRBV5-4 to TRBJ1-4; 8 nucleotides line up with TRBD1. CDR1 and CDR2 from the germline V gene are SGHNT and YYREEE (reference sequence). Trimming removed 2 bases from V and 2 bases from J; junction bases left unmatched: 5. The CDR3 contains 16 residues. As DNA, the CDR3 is TGTGCCAGCAGCTTTTCAGGGGGCAGGACTAATGAAAAACTGTTTTTT. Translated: CASSFSGGRTNEKLFF.

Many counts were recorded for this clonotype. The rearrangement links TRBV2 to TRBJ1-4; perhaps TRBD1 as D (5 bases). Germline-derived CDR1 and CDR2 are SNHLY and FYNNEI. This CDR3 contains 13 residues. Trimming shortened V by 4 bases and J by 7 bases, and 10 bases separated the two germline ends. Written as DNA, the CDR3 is TGTGCCAGCAGTGGTGGGACCGGTGAAAAACTGTTTTTT. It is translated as CASSGGTGEKLFF.

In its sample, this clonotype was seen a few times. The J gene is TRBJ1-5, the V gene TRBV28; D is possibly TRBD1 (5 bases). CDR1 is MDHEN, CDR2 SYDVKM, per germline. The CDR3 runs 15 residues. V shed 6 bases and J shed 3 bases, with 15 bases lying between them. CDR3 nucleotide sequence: TGTGCCAGCAGAGCCGCCGACAGTTCCAATCAGCCCCAGCATTTT. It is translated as CASRAADSSNQPQHF.

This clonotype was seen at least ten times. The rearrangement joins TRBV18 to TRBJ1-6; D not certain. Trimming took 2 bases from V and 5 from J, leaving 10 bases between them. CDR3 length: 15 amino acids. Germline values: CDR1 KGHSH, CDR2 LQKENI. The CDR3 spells CASSPNRKNNSPLHF. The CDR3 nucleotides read TGTGCCAGCTCACCAAACAGAAAGAATAATTCACCCCTCCACTTT.

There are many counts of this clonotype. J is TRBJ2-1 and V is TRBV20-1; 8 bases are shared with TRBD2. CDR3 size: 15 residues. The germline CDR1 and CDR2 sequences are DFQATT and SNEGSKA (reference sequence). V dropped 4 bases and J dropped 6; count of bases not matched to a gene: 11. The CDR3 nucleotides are TGCAGTGCTACTCCGCCGGGACTAGGAGGCAATGAGCAGTTCTTC. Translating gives CSATPPGLGGNEQFF.

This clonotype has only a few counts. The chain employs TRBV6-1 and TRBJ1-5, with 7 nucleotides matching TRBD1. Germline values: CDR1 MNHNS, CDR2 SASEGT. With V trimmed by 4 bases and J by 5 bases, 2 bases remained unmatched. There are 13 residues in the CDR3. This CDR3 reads CASSARGDQPQHF. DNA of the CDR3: TGTGCCAGCAGTGCCAGGGGGGATCAGCCCCAGCATTTT.